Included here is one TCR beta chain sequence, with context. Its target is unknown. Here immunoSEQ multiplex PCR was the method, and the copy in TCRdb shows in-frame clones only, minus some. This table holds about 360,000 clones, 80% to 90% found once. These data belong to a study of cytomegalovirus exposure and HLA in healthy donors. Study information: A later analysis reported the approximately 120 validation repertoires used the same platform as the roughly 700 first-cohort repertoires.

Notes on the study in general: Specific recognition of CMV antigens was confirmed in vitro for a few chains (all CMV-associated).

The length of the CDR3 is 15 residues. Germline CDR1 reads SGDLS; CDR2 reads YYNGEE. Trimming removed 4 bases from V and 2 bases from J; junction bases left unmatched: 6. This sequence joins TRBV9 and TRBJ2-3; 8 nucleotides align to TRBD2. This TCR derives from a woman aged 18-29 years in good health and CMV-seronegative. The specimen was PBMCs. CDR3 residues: CASSPLAGYTDTQYF. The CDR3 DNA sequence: TGTGCCAGCAGCCCGTTAGCGGGATACACAGATACGCAGTATTTT.